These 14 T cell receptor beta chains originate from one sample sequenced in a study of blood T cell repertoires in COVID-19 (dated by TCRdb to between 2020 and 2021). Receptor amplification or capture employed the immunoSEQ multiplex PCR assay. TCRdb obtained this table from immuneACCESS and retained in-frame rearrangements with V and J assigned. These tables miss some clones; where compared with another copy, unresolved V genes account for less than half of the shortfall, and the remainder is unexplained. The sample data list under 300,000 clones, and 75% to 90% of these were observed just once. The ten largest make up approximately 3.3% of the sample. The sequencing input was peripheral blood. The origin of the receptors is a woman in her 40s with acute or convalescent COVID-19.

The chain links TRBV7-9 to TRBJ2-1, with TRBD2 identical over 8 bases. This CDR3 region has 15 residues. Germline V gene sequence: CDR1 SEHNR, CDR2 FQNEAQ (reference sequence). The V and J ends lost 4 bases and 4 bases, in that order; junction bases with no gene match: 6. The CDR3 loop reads CASSSRSGEYNEQFF. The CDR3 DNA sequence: TGTGCCAGCAGCTCTCGTAGCGGGGAATACAATGAGCAGTTCTTC.

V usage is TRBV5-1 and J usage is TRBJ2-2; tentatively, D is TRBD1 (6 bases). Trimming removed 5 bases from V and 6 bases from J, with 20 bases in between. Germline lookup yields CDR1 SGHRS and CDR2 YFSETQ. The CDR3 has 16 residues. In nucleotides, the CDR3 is TGCGCCAGCAGTTACAAAGTCAGGGGAGTCGCCGGGGAGCTGTTTTTT. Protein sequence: CASSYKVRGVAGELFF.

CDR3 sequence reads: CASPLAGGQETQYF. CDR3 in DNA: TGTGCCTCTCCCCTCGCGGGGGGGCAAGAGACCCAGTACTTC. The rearrangement joins TRBV2 to TRBJ2-5, with 9 bases identical to TRBD2. Trimming took 11 bases from V and 2 from J; bases not matched to a gene: 9. The CDR3 contains 14 residues. The germline V gene encodes CDR1 SNHLY and CDR2 FYNNEI. Complete variable domain (other parts from reference TRBV2 and TRBJ2-5): EPEVTQTPSHQVTQMGQEVILRCVPISNHLYFYWYRQILGQKVEFLVSFYNNEISEKSEIFDDQFSVERPDGSNFTLKIRSTKLEDSAMYFCASPLAGGQETQYFGPGTRLLVL.

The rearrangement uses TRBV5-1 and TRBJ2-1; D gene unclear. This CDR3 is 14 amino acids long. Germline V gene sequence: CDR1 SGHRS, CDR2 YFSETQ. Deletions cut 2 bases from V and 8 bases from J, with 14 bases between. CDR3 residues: CASSFNSRRDEQFF. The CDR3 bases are TGCGCCAGCAGCTTTAACAGCCGGCGCGATGAGCAGTTCTTC.

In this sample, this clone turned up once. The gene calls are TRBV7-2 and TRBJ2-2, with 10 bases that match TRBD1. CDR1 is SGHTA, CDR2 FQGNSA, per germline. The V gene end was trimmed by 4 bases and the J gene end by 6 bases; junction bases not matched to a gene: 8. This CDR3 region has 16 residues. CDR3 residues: CASSYLGQGSAGELFF. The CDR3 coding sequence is TGTGCCAGCAGCTATCTGGGACAGGGGTCGGCCGGGGAGCTGTTTTTT.

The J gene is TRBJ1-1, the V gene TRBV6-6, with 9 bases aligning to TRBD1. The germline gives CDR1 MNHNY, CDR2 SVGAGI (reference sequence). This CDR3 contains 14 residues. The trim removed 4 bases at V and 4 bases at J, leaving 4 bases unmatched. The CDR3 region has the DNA TGTGCCAGCAGTTCACAGGGGGCGGGCACTGAAGCTTTCTTT. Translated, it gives CASSSQGAGTEAFF.

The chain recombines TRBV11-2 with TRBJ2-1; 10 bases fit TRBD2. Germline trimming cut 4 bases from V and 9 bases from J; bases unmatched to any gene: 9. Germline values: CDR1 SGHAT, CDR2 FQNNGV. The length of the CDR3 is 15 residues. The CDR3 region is CASSSLGLAQGEQFF. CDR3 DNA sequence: TGTGCCAGCAGCTCTTTGGGACTAGCGCAGGGTGAGCAGTTCTTC. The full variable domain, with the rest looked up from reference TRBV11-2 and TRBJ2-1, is EAGVAQSPRYKIIEKRQSVAFWCNPISGHATLYWYQQILGQGPKLLIQFQNNGVVDDSQLPKDRFSAERLKGVDSTLKIQPAKLEDSAVYLCASSSLGLAQGEQFFGPGTRLTVL.

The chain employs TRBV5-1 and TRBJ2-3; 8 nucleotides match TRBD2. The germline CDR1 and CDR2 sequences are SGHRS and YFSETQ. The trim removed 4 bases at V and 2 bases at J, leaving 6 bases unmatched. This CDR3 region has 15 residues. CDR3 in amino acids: CASSGSGVVTDTQYF. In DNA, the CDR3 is TGCGCCAGCAGCGGTAGCGGGGTTGTCACAGATACGCAGTATTTT.

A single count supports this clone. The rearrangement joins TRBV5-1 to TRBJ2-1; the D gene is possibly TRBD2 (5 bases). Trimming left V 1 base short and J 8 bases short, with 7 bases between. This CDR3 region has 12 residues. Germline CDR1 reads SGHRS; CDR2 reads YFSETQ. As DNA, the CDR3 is TGCGCCAGCAGCTTGCCAGCGGATGAGCAGTTCTTC. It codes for CASSLPADEQFF.

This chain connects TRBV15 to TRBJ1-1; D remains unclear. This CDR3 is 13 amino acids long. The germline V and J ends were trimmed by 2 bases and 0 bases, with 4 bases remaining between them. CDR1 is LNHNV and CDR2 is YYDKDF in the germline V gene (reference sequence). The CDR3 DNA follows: TGTGCCACCAGCAGATCCATGAACACTGAAGCTTTCTTT. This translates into CATSRSMNTEAFF.

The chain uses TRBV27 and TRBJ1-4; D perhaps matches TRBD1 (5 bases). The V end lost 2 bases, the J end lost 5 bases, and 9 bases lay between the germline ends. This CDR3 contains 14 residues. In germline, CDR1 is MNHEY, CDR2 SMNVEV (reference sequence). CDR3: CASSLQGHNEKLFF. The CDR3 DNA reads TGTGCCAGCAGTTTACAGGGCCACAATGAAAAACTGTTTTTT.

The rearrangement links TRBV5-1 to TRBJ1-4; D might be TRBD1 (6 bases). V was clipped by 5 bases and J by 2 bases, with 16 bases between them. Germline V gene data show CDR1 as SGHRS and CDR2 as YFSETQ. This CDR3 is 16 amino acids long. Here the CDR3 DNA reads TGCGCCAGCAGACGGGGCGGGGGCAATACTAATGAAAAACTGTTTTTT. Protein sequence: CASRRGGGNTNEKLFF.

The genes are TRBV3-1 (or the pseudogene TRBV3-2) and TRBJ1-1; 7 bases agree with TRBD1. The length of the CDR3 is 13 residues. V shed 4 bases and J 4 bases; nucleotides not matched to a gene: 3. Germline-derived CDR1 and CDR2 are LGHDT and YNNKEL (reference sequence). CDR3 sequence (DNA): TGTGCCAGCAGCCGCAGACAGGGCACTGAAGCTTTCTTT. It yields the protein CASSRRQGTEAFF.

The CDR3 region is CASSSDRSYGYTF. As DNA, the CDR3 is TGCGCCAGCAGTTCAGACAGGTCGTATGGCTACACCTTC. The chain recombines TRBV10-1 with TRBJ1-2; possible D gene TRBD1, 6 bases. Trimming took 5 bases from V and 5 from J, leaving 12 bases between them. The germline V gene has CDR1 WNHNN and CDR2 SYGVQD (reference sequence). There are 13 residues in the CDR3.